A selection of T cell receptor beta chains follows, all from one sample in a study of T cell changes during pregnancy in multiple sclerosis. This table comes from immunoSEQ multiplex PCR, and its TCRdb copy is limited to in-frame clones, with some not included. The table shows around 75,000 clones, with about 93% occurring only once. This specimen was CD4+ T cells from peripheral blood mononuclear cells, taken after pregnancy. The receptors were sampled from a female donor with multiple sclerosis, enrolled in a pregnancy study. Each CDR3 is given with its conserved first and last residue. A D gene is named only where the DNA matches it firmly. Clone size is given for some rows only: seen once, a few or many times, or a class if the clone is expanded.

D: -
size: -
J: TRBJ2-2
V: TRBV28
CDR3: CASSEEYTGELFF
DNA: TGTGCCAGCAGTGAGGAATACACCGGGGAGCTGTTTTTT

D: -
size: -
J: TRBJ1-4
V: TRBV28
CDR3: CASSPGDRENEKLFF
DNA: TGTGCCAGCAGTCCAGGAGACAGAGAGAACGAAAAACTGTTTTTT

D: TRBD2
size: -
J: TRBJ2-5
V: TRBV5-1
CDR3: CASSLEASGQETQYF
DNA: TGCGCCAGCAGCTTGGAGGCTAGCGGACAAGAGACCCAGTACTTC

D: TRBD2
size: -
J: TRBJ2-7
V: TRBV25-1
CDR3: CASSDRLAGLYEQYF
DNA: TGTGCCAGCAGTGACCGACTAGCGGGACTCTACGAGCAGTACTTC

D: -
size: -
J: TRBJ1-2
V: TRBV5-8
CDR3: CASSLQGPNYGYTF
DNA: TGTGCCAGCAGCTTACAGGGACCTAACTATGGCTACACCTTC

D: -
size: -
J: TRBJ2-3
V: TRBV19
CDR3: CASSIAVGWTGGTDTQYF
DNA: TGTGCCAGTAGTATCGCGGTAGGGTGGACGGGAGGCACAGATACGCAGTATTTT

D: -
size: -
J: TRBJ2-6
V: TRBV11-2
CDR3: CASSFGGSGANVLTF
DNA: TGTGCCAGCAGCTTCGGCGGCTCTGGGGCCAACGTCCTGACTTTC

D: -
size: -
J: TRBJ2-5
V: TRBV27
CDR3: CASSFFGEETQYF
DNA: -

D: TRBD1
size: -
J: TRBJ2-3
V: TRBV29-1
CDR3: CSVDRGTTDTQYF
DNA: TGCAGCGTCGACAGGGGCACTACAGATACGCAGTATTTT

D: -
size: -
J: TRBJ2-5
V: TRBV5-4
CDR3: CASSLGQIQETQYF
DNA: TGTGCCAGCAGCTTGGGGCAGATCCAAGAGACCCAGTACTTC

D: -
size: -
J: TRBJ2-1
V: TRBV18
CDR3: CASSDSFMSVANNEQFF
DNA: TGTGCCAGCTCAGATTCATTTATGTCCGTTGCGAACAATGAGCAGTTCTTC

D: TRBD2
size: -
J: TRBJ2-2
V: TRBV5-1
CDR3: CASSFHGAGGTGELFF
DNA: TGCGCCAGCAGCTTCCATGGCGCGGGAGGGACCGGGGAGCTGTTTTTT

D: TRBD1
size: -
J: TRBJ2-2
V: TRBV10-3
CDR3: CAIGWDRAFPGELFF
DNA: TGTGCCATCGGCTGGGACAGGGCTTTCCCCGGGGAGCTGTTTTTT

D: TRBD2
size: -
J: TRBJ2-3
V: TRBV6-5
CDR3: CASSYQGLATDTQYF
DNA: TGTGCCAGCAGTTACCAGGGACTAGCCACAGATACGCAGTATTTT

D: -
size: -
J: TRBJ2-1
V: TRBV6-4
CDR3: CASSDTGSSYNEQFF
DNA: TGTGCCAGCAGTGACACAGGGAGCTCCTACAATGAGCAGTTCTTC

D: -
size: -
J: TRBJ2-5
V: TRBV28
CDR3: CASSLSAGGETQYF
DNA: TGTGCCAGCAGTTTATCGGCAGGGGGGGAGACCCAGTACTTC

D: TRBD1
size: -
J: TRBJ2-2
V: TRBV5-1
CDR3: CASSPRDSNTGELFF
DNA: TGCGCCAGCAGCCCCAGGGACAGTAACACCGGGGAGCTGTTTTTT

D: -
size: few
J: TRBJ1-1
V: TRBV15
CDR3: CATSRGDTLNTEAFF
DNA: TGTGCCACCAGCAGAGGGGACACCCTGAACACTGAAGCTTTCTTT

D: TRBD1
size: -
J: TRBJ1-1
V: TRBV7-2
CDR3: CASSLGQGAFF
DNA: TGTGCCAGCAGCTTAGGACAGGGCGCTTTCTTT

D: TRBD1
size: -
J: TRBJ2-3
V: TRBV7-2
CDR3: CASSLELRGHTQYF
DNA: TGTGCCAGCAGCTTAGAATTGAGGGGGCATACGCAGTATTTT

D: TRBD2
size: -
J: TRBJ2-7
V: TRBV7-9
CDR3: CASSSWVQRERYEQYF
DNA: TGTGCCAGCAGCTCCTGGGTCCAGCGGGAGAGGTACGAGCAGTACTTC

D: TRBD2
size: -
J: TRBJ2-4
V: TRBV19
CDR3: CASSLPSGRVKNIQYF
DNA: TGTGCCAGCTCCCTGCCCAGCGGGAGGGTCAAGAACATTCAGTACTTC

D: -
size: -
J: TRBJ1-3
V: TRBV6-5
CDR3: CASRQGSGNTIYF
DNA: TGTGCCAGCAGACAGGGTTCTGGAAACACCATATATTTT

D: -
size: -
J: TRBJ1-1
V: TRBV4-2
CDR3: CASSQVRRARLTGIMNTEAFF
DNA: TGTGCCAGCAGCCAAGTTCGGCGGGCTAGATTGACAGGTATTATGAACACTGAAGCTTTCTTT

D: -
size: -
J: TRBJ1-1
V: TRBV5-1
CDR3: CASAPDRNTEAFF
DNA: TGCGCCAGCGCCCCCGACAGGAACACTGAAGCTTTCTTT

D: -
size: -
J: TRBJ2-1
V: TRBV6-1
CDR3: CASNVVGVSYNEQFF
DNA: TGTGCCAGCAATGTCGTAGGAGTTTCATACAATGAGCAGTTCTTC

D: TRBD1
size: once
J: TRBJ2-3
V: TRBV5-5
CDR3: CASSPGTALTDTQYF
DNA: TGTGCCAGCAGCCCAGGGACAGCCTTGACAGATACGCAGTATTTT

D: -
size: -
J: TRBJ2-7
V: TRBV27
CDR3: CASGSGRSSYEQYF
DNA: TGTGCCAGCGGGTCAGGGCGGAGCTCCTACGAGCAGTACTTC

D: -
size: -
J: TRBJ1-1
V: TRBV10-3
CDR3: CAISEGQLNTEAFF
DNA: TGTGCCATCAGTGAGGGACAGTTGAACACTGAAGCTTTCTTT

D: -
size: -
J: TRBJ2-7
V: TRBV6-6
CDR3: CASTLFSGQAPYEQYF
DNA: TGTGCCAGCACCCTCTTTTCGGGACAAGCGCCCTACGAGCAGTACTTC

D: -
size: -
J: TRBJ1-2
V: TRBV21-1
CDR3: CASSAHRQPNNYGYTF
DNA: TGTGCCAGCAGCGCTCACAGACAGCCGAATAACTATGGCTACACCTTC